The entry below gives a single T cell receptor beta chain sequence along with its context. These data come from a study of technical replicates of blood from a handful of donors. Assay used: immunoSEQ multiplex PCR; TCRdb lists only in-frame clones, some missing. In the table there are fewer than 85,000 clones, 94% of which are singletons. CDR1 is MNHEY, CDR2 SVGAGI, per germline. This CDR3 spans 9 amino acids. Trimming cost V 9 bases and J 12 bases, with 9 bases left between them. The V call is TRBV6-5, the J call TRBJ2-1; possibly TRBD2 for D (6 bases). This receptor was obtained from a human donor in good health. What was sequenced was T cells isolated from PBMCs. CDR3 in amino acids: CARLGRQFF. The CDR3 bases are TGTGCCAGGCTCGGGAGGCAGTTCTTC.